Following are 29 T cell receptor beta chains from one sample sequenced in a study of blood T cell repertoires in COVID-19. Measured with immunoSEQ multiplex PCR; TCRdb has only the in-frame clones, and not every one. This table has about 65,000 clones, 81% appearing once. The specimen was peripheral blood. The receptors originated from a man older than 75 with acute or convalescent COVID-19.

The CDR3 nucleotides read TGTGCCACGTACAGGGGGCGTGAGCAGTTCTTC. Protein product: CATYRGREQFF. The V gene is TRBV24-1, the J gene TRBJ2-1; 9 nucleotides agree with TRBD1. The CDR3 consists of 11 residues. Germline CDR1 reads KGHDR; CDR2 reads SFDVKD. The V and J ends lost 10 bases and 9 bases, in that order; junction bases with no gene match: 3.

As DNA, the CDR3 is TGTGCCAGCAGTGAAGCAGGGGTCCCGACCGGGGAGCTGTTTTTT. Amino acids: CASSEAGVPTGELFF. The chain uses TRBV2 and TRBJ2-2; D possibly corresponds to TRBD1 (5 bases). This CDR3 has 15 residues. CDR1 SNHLY and CDR2 FYNNEI come from the germline V gene. Trimming removed 0 bases from V and 5 bases from J, with 10 bases in between.

A note on this clone: Other DNA sequences of this sample code for an identical CDR3. CDR3 sequence reads: CASSSTSGGEETQYF. The CDR3 bases are TGCGCCAGCAGCTCGACTAGCGGGGGAGAAGAGACCCAGTACTTC. The V gene is TRBV5-1, the J gene TRBJ2-5; TRBD2 agrees at 12 bases. Trimming cost V 3 bases and J 3 bases; bases outside gene matches: 3. The germline gives CDR1 SGHRS, CDR2 YFSETQ. The CDR3 loop spans 15 amino acids. The full variable domain, rest sourced from reference TRBV5-1 and TRBJ2-5, is KAGVTQTPRYLIKTRGQQVTLSCSPISGHRSVSWYQQTPGQGLQFLFEYFSETQRNKGNFPGRFSGRQFSNSRSEMNVSTLELGDSALYLCASSSTSGGEETQYFGPGTRLLVL.

The genes are TRBV24-1 and TRBJ2-5; D perhaps matches TRBD1 (6 bases). Trimming cost V 3 bases and J 1 base, with 11 bases left between them. Germline CDR1 and CDR2: KGHDR and SFDVKD. CDR3 length equals 15 residues. The CDR3, as DNA: TGTGCCACCAGTGATCCAGGGACACCCCAAGAGACCCAGTACTTC. Encoded protein: CATSDPGTPQETQYF.

V and J are TRBV20-1 and TRBJ1-2; 8 nucleotides align to TRBD1. This CDR3 is built from 13 residues. The trim removed 3 bases at V and 7 bases at J, leaving 7 bases unmatched. The germline V gene encodes CDR1 DFQATT and CDR2 SNEGSKA (reference sequence). CDR3 protein: CSASDRTGIGYTF. The CDR3 nucleotides are TGCAGTGCTAGTGACCGGACAGGGATTGGCTACACCTTC.

This sequence joins TRBV6-5 and TRBJ2-1; D might be TRBD2 (7 bases). The CDR3 is 15 amino acids. The germline V gene has CDR1 MNHEY and CDR2 SVGAGI. Trimming removed 7 bases from V and 7 bases from J, with 20 bases in between. This chain's CDR3 is CASTSQRGARNEQFF. CDR3 coding DNA: TGTGCCAGCACGAGTCAACGGGGGGCCCGGAATGAGCAGTTCTTC.

V and J are TRBV3-1 (or the pseudogene TRBV3-2) and TRBJ2-3; TRBD1 matches 10 bases. Per the germline V gene, CDR1 is LGHDT and CDR2 is YNNKEL (reference sequence). The CDR3 length is 18 residues. The ends lost 1 base at V and 3 bases at J; junction bases unmatched: 10. CDR3 region: CASSQVTPDRGRTDTQYF. As DNA, the CDR3 is TGTGCCAGCAGCCAAGTCACACCTGACAGGGGGCGAACAGATACGCAGTATTTT.

This clone has only one observation. This sequence joins TRBV15 and TRBJ2-7, with 8 bases identical to TRBD1. Germline CDR1 LNHNV, CDR2 YYDKDF (reference sequence). The V gene end was trimmed by 1 base and the J gene end by 5 bases; junction bases not matched to a gene: 4. The CDR3 runs to 14 residues. CDR3 amino acids: CATSRGAGGNEQYF. CDR3 nucleotides: TGTGCCACCAGCAGAGGGGCAGGGGGCAACGAGCAGTACTTC.

The V and J genes are TRBV3-1 (or the pseudogene TRBV3-2) and TRBJ2-2; TRBD2 matches 11 bases. J gave up 4 bases and V 1 base, and 2 bases lay outside the gene matches. CDR3 length: 16 amino acids. CDR1 is LGHDT and CDR2 is YNNKEL in the germline V gene (reference sequence). In nucleotides, the CDR3 is TGTGCCAGCAGCCAAGTCCTAGCGGGGGGCACCGGGGAGCTGTTTTTT. It encodes CASSQVLAGGTGELFF.

This chain joins TRBV25-1 and TRBJ2-7; weak D call: TRBD2 (6 bases). V was pared by 4 bases and J by 2 bases, with 12 bases between. Germline V gene sequence: CDR1 MGHDK, CDR2 SYGVNS. CDR3 length: 14 residues. CDR3 in DNA: TGTGCCAGCAGTGGTCGACTAGGGGCCTACGAGCAGTACTTC. Encoded protein: CASSGRLGAYEQYF.

The V call is TRBV6-6, the J call TRBJ2-3; 8 positions agree with TRBD2. The CDR3 length is 13 residues. Germline CDR1 and CDR2: MNHNY and SVGAGI (reference sequence). J was trimmed by 6 bases and V by 8 bases; bases with no gene match: 7. The CDR3, as DNA: TGTGCCAGCGGGTTACTAGCGGTGGATACGCAGTATTTT. This encodes CASGLLAVDTQYF.

This chain joins TRBV10-1 and TRBJ1-1; 9 bases align to TRBD1. The CDR3 sequence is 14 residues long. The junction had 7 bases not matched to a gene; V was cut back by 7 bases and J by 4 bases. Per the germline V gene, CDR1 is WNHNN and CDR2 is SYGVQD (reference sequence). The CDR3 is CASTPDRGGTEAFF. The CDR3, as DNA: TGCGCCAGCACCCCGGACAGGGGAGGCACTGAAGCTTTCTTT.

J is TRBJ1-1 and V is TRBV19; 8 nucleotides agree with TRBD1. The germline CDR1 and CDR2 sequences are LNHDA and SQIVND (reference sequence). J gave up 1 base and V 3 bases, and 7 bases lay outside the gene matches. The CDR3 runs to 16 residues. CDR3 in amino acids: CASSMVRGLSNTEAFF. CDR3 in DNA: TGTGCCAGTAGTATGGTCAGGGGGCTTTCGAACACTGAAGCTTTCTTT.

This rearrangement joins TRBV18 to TRBJ1-1; D perhaps matches TRBD1 (5 bases). Germline CDR1 KGHSH, CDR2 LQKENI. V was cut by 0 bases and J by 0 bases, with 11 bases left in between. The CDR3 is 16 amino acids. In DNA, the CDR3 is TGTGCCAGCTCACCACCGGGCGCAGGGATGAACACTGAAGCTTTCTTT. The encoded protein is CASSPPGAGMNTEAFF.

The CDR3 coding sequence is TGTGCCAGCTCACCAGGACTAGCGGGGGATGGAGAGACCCAGTACTTC. Translation gives CASSPGLAGDGETQYF. This chain joins TRBV18 and TRBJ2-5, with 13 bases that match TRBD2. Germline-derived CDR1 and CDR2 are KGHSH and LQKENI. With V trimmed by 2 bases and J by 4 bases, 4 bases remained unmatched. This CDR3 contains 16 residues.

As DNA, the CDR3 is TGTGCCAGCAGCCAGGGACTAGCGGGGGGGCCAGGAGAGACCCAGTACTTC. The encoded protein is CASSQGLAGGPGETQYF. The chain recombines TRBV3-1 (or the pseudogene TRBV3-2) with TRBJ2-5; the match to TRBD2 covers 16 bases. This CDR3 contains 17 residues. CDR1 and CDR2 (germline): LGHDT, YNNKEL (reference sequence). Trimming removed 3 bases from V and 4 bases from J; junction bases left unmatched: 5.

V gene TRBV5-1 combines with J gene TRBJ2-6; D remains ambiguous. This CDR3 comprises 16 residues. Germline CDR1 is SGHRS and CDR2 is YFSETQ. Trimming pared 0 bases from V and 0 bases from J, leaving 7 bases between. The CDR3 here is CASSLGSLSGANVLTF. The CDR3 coding sequence is TGCGCCAGCAGCTTGGGGAGCCTCTCTGGGGCCAACGTCCTGACTTTC.

This sequence joins TRBV5-8 and TRBJ1-4; a possible D gene is TRBD1 (6 bases). The CDR3 has 13 residues. V was pared by 3 bases and J by 6 bases, with 9 bases between. Germline V lookup: CDR1 SGHTS, CDR2 YDEGEE. Written as DNA, the CDR3 is TGTGCCAGCAGCTCCCAGGGGTATGAAAAACTGTTTTTT. As protein: CASSSQGYEKLFF.

The V and J genes are TRBV7-9 and TRBJ1-2; 7 nucleotides line up with TRBD1. Trimming at V came to 0 bases and at J to 7 bases, leaving 5 bases not matched to a gene. The CDR3 consists of 14 residues. Germline values: CDR1 SEHNR, CDR2 FQNEAQ (reference sequence). CDR3 sequence reads: CASSLANRGGGYTF. CDR3 DNA: TGTGCCAGCAGCTTAGCTAACAGGGGTGGTGGCTACACCTTC.

The V call is TRBV2, the J call TRBJ1-1; 7 bases align to TRBD1. The J segment lost 0 bases and the V segment lost 6 bases, leaving 7 bases of the junction unmatched. CDR3 length: 15 residues. Germline CDR1 SNHLY, CDR2 FYNNEI. The CDR3, as DNA: TGTGCCAGCAGCAAGACAGGGACCCTGAACACTGAAGCTTTCTTT. Protein sequence: CASSKTGTLNTEAFF.

The V and J genes are TRBV9 and TRBJ2-2; possibly TRBD2 for D (7 bases). Trimming cost V 9 bases and J 4 bases, with 19 bases left between them. Germline V CDR1 and CDR2: SGDLS, YYNGEE. There are 15 residues in the CDR3. In DNA form, the CDR3 reads TGTGCCACCTCACCCGGGGGGCGCCCCACCGGGGAGCTGTTTTTT. Its translation: CATSPGGRPTGELFF.

V gene TRBV11-2 combines with J gene TRBJ2-2; no clear D. The V end was cut by 4 bases, the J end by 7 bases, with 13 bases between. Per the germline V gene, CDR1 is SGHAT and CDR2 is FQNNGV. The CDR3 has 14 residues. CDR3 nucleotide sequence: TGTGCCAGCAGCTCAAACAGAAGAAGCGGGGAGCTGTTTTTT. Its translation: CASSSNRRSGELFF.

V and J are TRBV27 and TRBJ2-2, with D hard to call. The CDR3 contains 13 residues. Deletions cut 6 bases from V and 3 bases from J, with 8 bases between. Germline CDR1 and CDR2: MNHEY and SMNVEV (reference sequence). This CDR3 reads CASRYRYTGELFF. Written as DNA, the CDR3 is TGTGCCAGCAGGTACCGGTACACCGGGGAGCTGTTTTTT.

The chain uses TRBV11-3 and TRBJ2-7, with a weak D call TRBD2 (6 bases). CDR1 is SGHNT, CDR2 YENEEA, per germline. V was clipped by 1 base and J by 4 bases, with 8 bases between them. The CDR3 is made up of 13 amino acids. The CDR3 here is CASSLGGGYEQYF. The CDR3 DNA follows: TGTGCCAGCAGCTTAGGAGGAGGGTACGAGCAGTACTTC.

This clone came up a few times. This sequence joins TRBV9 and TRBJ2-5, with TRBD1 identical over 8 bases. CDR3 length: 14 residues. The germline V gene encodes CDR1 SGDLS and CDR2 YYNGEE. Trimming removed 3 bases from V and 1 base from J; junction bases left unmatched: 2. The CDR3 loop is CASSEDRVQETQYF. CDR3 coding DNA: TGTGCCAGCAGCGAGGACAGGGTCCAAGAGACCCAGTACTTC.

The V gene is TRBV2, the J gene TRBJ2-7; the match to TRBD1 covers 8 bases. CDR3 length: 15 amino acids. V dropped 3 bases and J dropped 0; count of bases not matched to a gene: 4. Germline CDR1 is SNHLY and CDR2 is FYNNEI. The CDR3 sequence: CASSDDRGPSYEQYF. The CDR3 DNA is TGTGCCAGCAGTGATGACAGGGGTCCCTCCTACGAGCAGTACTTC.

The chain joins TRBV5-4 to TRBJ2-5; 10 nucleotides align to TRBD1. The V segment lost 3 bases and the J segment 5 bases; nucleotides outside the gene matches: 7. The CDR3 is made up of 15 amino acids. Looked up from germline, CDR1 is SGHNT and CDR2 is YYREEE (reference sequence). The CDR3, as DNA: TGTGCCAGCAGCTCTTCGACAGGGGGCTGGGAGACCCAGTACTTC. It codes for CASSSSTGGWETQYF.

The genes are TRBV6-5 and TRBJ2-2; 8 bases are a match to TRBD1. Looked up from germline, CDR1 is MNHEY and CDR2 is SVGAGI. Losses at the gene ends were 7 bases for V and 5 bases for J; bases not matched to a gene: 6. The CDR3 loop spans 14 amino acids. The CDR3 region is CASKAGGDTGELFF. As DNA, the CDR3 is TGTGCCAGCAAGGCAGGGGGCGATACCGGGGAGCTGTTTTTT.

For the CDR3, the DNA is TGTGCCAGCAGCTTTCGCGGACAGGTCTTTGGTAATTCACCCCTCCACTTT. Translation: CASSFRGQVFGNSPLHF. This sequence joins TRBV5-6 and TRBJ1-6, with TRBD1 identical over 7 bases. The V and J ends lost 2 bases and 6 bases, in that order; junction bases with no gene match: 11. This CDR3 has 17 residues. Germline assignment: CDR1 SGHDT and CDR2 YYEEEE. The complete variable domain, with remaining parts taken from reference TRBV5-6 and TRBJ1-6, reads DAGVTQSPTHLIKTRGQQVTLRCSPKSGHDTVSWYQQALGQGPQFIFQYYEEEERQRGNFPDRFSGHQFPNYSSELNVNALLLGDSALYLCASSFRGQVFGNSPLHFGNGTRLTVT.